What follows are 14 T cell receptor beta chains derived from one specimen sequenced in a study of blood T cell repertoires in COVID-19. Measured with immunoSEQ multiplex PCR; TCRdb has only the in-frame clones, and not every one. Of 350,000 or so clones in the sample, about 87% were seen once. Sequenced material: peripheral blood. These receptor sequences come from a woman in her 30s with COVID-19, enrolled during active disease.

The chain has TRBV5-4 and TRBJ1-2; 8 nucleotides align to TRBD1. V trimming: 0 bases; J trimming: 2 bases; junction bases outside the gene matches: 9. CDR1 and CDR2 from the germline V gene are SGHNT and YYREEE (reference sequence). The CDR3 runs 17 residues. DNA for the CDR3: TGTGCCAGCAGCTTGGAGCTGGGACAGGCGATCAACTATGGCTACACCTTC. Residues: CASSLELGQAINYGYTF.

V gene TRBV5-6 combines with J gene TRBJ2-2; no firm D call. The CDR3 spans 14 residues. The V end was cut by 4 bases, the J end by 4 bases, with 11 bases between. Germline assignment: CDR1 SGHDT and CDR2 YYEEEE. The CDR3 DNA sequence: TGTGCCAGCAGCGTCCTTTGGCCCACCGGGGAGCTGTTTTTT. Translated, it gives CASSVLWPTGELFF.

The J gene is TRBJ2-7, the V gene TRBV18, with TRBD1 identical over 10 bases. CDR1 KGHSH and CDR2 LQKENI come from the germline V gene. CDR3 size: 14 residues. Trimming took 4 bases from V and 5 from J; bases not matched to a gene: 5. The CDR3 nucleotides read TGTGCCAGCTCACTACTCGGGACAGGGGACGAGCAGTACTTC. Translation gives CASSLLGTGDEQYF.

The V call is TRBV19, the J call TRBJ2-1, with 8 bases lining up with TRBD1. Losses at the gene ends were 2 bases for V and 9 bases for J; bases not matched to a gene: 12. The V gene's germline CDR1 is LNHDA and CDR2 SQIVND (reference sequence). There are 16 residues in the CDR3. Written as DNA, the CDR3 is TGTGCCAGTAGTATAAGGGCGACAGGGGCCCTCGGTGAGCAGTTCTTC. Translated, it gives CASSIRATGALGEQFF.

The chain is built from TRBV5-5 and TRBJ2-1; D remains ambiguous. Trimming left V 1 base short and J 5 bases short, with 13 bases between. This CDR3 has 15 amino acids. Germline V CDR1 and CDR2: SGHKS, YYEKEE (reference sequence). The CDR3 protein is CASSLFARPNNEQFF. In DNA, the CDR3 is TGTGCCAGCAGCTTGTTCGCGCGCCCTAACAATGAGCAGTTCTTC.

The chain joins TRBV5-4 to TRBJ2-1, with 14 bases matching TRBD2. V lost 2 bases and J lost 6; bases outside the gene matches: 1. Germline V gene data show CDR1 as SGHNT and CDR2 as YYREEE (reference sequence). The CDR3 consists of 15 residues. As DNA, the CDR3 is TGTGCCAGCAGCTTCGGACTAGCGGGGGGCAATGAGCAGTTCTTC. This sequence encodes CASSFGLAGGNEQFF. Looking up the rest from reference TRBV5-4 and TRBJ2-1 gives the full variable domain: ETGVTQSPTHLIKTRGQQVTLRCSSQSGHNTVSWYQQALGQGPQFIFQYYREEENGRGNFPPRFSGLQFPNYSSELNVNALELDDSALYLCASSFGLAGGNEQFFGPGTRLTVL.

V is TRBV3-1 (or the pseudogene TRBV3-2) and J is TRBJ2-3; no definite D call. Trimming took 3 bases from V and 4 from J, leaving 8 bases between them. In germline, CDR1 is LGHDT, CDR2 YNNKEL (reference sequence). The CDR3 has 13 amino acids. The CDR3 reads CASSQYEADTQYF. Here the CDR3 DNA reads TGTGCCAGCAGCCAGTATGAGGCAGATACGCAGTATTTT.

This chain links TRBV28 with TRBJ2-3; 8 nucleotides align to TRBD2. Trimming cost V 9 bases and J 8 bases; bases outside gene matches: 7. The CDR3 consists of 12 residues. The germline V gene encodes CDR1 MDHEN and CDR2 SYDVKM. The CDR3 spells CASSGVRVTQYF. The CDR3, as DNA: TGTGCCAGTAGCGGGGTGAGGGTTACGCAGTATTTT.

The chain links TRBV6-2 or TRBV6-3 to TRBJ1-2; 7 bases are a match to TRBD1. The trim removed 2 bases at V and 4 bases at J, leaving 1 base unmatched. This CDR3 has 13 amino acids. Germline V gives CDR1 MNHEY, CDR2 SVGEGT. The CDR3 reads CASSYRDSYGYTF. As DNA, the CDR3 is TGTGCCAGCAGTTACCGGGACAGCTATGGCTACACCTTC.

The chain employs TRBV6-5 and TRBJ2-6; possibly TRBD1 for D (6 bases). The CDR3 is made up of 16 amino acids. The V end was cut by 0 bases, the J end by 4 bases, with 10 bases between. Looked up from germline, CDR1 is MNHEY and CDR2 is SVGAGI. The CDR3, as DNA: TGTGCCAGCAGTTACTCTTCAGGGGTAGGGGCCAACGTCCTGACTTTC. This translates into CASSYSSGVGANVLTF.

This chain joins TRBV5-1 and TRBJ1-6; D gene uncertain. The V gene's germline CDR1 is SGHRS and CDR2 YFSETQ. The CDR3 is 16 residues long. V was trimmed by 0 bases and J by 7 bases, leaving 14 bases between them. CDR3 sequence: CASSLGATGLNSPLHF. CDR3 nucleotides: TGCGCCAGCAGCTTGGGCGCCACTGGGCTGAATTCACCCCTCCACTTT.

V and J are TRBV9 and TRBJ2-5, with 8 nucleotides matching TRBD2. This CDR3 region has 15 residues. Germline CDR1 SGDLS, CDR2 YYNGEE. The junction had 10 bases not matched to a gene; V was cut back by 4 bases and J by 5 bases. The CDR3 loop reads CASSPLFGGAETQYF. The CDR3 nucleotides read TGTGCCAGCAGCCCCCTATTCGGGGGGGCGGAGACCCAGTACTTC.

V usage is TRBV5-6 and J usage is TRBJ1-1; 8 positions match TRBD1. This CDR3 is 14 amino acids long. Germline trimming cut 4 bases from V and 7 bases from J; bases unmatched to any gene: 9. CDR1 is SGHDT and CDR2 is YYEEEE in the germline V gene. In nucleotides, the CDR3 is TGTGCCAGCAGCAGGAGACAGGGGCGAGGTGAAGCTTTCTTT. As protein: CASSRRQGRGEAFF. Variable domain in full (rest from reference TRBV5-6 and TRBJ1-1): DAGVTQSPTHLIKTRGQQVTLRCSPKSGHDTVSWYQQALGQGPQFIFQYYEEEERQRGNFPDRFSGHQFPNYSSELNVNALLLGDSALYLCASSRRQGRGEAFFGQGTRLTVV.

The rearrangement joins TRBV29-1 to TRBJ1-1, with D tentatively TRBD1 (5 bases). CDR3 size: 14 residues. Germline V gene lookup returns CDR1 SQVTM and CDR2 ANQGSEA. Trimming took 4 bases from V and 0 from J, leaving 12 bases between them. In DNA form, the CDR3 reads TGCAGCGTTGCATTCAAGGGGATGAACACTGAAGCTTTCTTT. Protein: CSVAFKGMNTEAFF.